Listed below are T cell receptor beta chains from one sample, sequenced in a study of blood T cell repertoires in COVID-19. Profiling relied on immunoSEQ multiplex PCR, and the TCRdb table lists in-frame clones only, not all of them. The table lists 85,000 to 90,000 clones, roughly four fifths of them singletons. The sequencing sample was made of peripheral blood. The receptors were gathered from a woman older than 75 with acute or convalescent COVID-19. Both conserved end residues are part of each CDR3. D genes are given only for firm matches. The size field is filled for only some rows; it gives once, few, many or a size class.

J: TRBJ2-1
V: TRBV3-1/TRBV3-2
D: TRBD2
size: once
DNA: TGTGCCAGCAGCCATAGCGGGGGGGGATACAATGAGCAGTTCTTC
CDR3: CASSHSGGGYNEQFF

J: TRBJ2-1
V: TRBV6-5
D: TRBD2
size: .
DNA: TGTGCCAGCAGTACACTAGCGGGGTCTTACAATGAGCAGTTCTTC
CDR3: CASSTLAGSYNEQFF

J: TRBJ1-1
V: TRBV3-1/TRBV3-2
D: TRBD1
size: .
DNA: TGTGCCAGCAGGCGACAGGGAAATTCGTACACTGAAGCTTTCTTT
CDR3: CASRRQGNSYTEAFF

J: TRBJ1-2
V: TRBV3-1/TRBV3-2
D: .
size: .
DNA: TGTGCCAGCAGCCAGTCACAGGCTCCCTTTGCCGGCTACACCTTC
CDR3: CASSQSQAPFAGYTF

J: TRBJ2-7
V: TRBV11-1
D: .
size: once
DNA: TGTGCCAGCAGCTTATTATCCAGCGAGCAGTACTTC
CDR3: CASSLLSSEQYF

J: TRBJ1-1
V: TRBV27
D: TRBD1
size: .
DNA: TGTGCCAGCAGTTCCGACAGGGCTAGGACTGAAGCTTTCTTT
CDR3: CASSSDRARTEAFF

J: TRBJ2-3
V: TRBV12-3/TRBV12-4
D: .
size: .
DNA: TGTGCCAGCAGTTTCGAGAGGACGCAGTATTTT
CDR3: CASSFERTQYF

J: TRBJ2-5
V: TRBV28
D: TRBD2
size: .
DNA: TGTGCCAGCAGCCGACCCGGACCGGGAGGGGAGACCCAGTACTTC
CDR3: CASSRPGPGGETQYF

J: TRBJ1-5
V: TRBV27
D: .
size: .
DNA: TGTGCCAGCAGTTTAATCCCAGGCCCCAATCAGCCCCAGCATTTT
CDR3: CASSLIPGPNQPQHF

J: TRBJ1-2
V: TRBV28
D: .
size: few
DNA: TGTGCCAGCAGTGATAAGAGCGGCTACACCTTC
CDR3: CASSDKSGYTF

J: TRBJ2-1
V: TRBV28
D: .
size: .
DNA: TGTGCCAGCAGCGGGGGAGCGGCCAGCTCCTACAATGAGCAGTTCTTC
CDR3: CASSGGAASSYNEQFF

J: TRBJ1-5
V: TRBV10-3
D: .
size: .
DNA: TGTGCCATCAGCCCTGGACGGGACAATCAGCCCCAGCATTTT
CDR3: CAISPGRDNQPQHF

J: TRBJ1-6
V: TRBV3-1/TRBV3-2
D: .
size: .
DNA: TGTGCCAGCAGCCAAGATCTTACAGGTCCGCTACCCCTCCACTTT
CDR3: CASSQDLTGPLPLHF

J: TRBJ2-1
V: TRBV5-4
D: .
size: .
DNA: TGTGCCAGCAGCCCGGACTCTGCCCCCTACAATGAGCAGTTCTTC
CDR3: CASSPDSAPYNEQFF

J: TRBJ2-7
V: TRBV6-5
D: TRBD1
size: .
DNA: TGTGCCAGCAGCCCCATTGACAGGGGGTCCTACGAGCAGTACTTC
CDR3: CASSPIDRGSYEQYF

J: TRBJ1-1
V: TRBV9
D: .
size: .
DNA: TGTGCCAGCAGCGAAAGGGGGGGAAACACTGAAGCTTTCTTT
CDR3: CASSERGGNTEAFF

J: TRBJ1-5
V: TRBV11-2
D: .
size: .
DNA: TGTGCCAGCAGCTTAGGGGCAGCCTCTCAGCCCCAGCATTTT
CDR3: CASSLGAASQPQHF

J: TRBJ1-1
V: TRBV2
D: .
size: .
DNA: TGTGCCAGCAGAACAGTCCGCATGAACACTGAAGCTTTCTTT
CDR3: CASRTVRMNTEAFF

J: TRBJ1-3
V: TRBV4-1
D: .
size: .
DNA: TGCGCCAGCAGCCCAAACGGGCAGGGAGGAAACACCATATATTTT
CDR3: CASSPNGQGGNTIYF